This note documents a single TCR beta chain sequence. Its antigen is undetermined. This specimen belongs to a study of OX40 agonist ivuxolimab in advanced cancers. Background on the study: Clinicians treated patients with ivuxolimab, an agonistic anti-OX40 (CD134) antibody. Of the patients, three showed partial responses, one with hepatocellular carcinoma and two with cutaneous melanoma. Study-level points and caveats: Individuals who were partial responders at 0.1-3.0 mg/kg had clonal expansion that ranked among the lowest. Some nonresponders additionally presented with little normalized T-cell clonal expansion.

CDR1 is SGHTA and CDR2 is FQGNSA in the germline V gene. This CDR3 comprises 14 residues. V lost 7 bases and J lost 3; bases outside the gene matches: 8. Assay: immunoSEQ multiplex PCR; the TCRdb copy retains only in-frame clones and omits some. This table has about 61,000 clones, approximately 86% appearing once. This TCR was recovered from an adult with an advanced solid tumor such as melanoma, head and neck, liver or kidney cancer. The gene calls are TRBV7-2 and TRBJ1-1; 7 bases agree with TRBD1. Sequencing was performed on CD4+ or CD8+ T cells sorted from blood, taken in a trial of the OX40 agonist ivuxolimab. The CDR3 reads CASTRQGGHTEAFF. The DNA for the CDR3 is TGTGCCAGCACCAGACAGGGAGGGCACACTGAAGCTTTCTTT.